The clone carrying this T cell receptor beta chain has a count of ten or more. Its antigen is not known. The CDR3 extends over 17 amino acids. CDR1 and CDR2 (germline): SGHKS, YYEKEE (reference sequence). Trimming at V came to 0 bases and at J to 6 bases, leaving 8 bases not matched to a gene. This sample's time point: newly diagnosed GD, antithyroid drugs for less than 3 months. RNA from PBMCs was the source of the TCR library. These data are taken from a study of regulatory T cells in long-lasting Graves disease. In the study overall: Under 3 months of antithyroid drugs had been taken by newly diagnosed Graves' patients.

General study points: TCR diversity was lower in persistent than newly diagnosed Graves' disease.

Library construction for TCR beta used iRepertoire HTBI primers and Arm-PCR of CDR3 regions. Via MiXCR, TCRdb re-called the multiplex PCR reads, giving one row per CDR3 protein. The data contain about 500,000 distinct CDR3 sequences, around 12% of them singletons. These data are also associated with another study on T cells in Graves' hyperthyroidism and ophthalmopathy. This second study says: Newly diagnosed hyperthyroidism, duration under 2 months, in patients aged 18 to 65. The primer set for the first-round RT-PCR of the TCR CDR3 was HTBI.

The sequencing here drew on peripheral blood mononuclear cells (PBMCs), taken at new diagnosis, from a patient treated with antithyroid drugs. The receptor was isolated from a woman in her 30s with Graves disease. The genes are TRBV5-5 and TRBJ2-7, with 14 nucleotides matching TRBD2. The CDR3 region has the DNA TGTGCCAGCAGCTTGGTCGGGACTAGCGGGAGAGGCGGCGAGCAGTACTTC. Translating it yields CASSLVGTSGRGGEQYF.